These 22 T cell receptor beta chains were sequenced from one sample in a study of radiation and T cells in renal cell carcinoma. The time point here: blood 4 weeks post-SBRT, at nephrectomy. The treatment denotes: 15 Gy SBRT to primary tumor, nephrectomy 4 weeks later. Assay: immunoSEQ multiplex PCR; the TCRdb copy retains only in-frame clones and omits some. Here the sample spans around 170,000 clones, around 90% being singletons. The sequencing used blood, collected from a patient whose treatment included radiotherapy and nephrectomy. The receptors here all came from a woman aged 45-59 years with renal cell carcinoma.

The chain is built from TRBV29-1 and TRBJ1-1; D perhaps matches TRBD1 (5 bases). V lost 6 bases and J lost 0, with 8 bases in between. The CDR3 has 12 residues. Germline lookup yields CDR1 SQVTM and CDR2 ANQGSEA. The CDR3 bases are TGCAGCGTGGGGGACCTGAACACTGAAGCTTTCTTT. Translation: CSVGDLNTEAFF. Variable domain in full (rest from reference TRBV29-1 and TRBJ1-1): SAVISQKPSRDICQRGTSLTIQCQVDSQVTMMFWYRQQPGQSLTLIATANQGSEATYESGFVIDKFPISRPNLTFSTLTVSNMSPEDSSIYLCSVGDLNTEAFFGQGTRLTVV.

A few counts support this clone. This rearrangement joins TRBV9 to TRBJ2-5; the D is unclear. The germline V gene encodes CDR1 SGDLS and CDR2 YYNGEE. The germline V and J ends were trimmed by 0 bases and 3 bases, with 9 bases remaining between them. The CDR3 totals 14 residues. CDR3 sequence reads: CASSVGWDKETQYF. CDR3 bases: TGTGCCAGCAGCGTAGGTTGGGATAAAGAGACCCAGTACTTC.

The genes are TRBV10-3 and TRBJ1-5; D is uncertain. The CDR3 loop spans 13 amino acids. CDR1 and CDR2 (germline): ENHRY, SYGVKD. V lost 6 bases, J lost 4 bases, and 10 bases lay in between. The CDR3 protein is CAIRDGGNQPQHF. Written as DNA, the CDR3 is TGTGCCATCAGGGACGGTGGAAATCAGCCCCAGCATTTT.

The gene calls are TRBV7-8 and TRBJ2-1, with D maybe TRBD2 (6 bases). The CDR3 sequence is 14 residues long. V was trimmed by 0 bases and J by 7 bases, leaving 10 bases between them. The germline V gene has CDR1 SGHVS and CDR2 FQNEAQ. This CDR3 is CASSLASTRNEQFF. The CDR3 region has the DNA TGTGCCAGCAGCTTAGCCTCGACTAGGAATGAGCAGTTCTTC.

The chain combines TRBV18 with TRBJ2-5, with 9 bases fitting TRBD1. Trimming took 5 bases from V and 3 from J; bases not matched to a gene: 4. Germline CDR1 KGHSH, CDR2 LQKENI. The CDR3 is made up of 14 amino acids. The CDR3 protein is CASSTRTGEETQYF. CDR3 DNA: TGTGCCAGCTCAACAAGGACAGGGGAAGAGACCCAGTACTTC.

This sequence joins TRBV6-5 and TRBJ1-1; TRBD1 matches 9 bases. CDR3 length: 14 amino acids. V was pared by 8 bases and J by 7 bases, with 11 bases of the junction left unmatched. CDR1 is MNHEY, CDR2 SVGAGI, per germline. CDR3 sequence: CASGGTGKVNEAFF. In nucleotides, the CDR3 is TGTGCCAGCGGGGGGACAGGGAAGGTCAATGAAGCTTTCTTT.

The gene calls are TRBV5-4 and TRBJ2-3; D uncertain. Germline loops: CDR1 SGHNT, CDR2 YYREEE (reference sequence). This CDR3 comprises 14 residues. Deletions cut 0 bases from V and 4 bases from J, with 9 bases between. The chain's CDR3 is CASSLGSRSDTQYF. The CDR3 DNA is TGTGCCAGCAGCTTGGGTTCGCGTTCAGATACGCAGTATTTT.

The CDR3 spells CASSEWNGDSPLHF. The CDR3 nucleotides read TGTGCCAGCAGTGAATGGAACGGAGATTCACCCCTCCACTTT. V and J are TRBV25-1 and TRBJ1-6; D unclear. Germline lookup yields CDR1 MGHDK and CDR2 SYGVNS. The CDR3 contains 14 residues. The V end lost 1 base, the J end lost 8 bases, and 9 bases lay between the germline ends.

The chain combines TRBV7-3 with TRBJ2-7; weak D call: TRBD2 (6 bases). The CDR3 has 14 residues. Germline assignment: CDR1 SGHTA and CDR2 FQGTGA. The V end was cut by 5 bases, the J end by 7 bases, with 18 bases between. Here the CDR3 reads CASSPSGGVGEQYF. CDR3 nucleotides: TGTGCCAGCAGCCCCTCCGGCGGGGTCGGGGAGCAGTACTTC.

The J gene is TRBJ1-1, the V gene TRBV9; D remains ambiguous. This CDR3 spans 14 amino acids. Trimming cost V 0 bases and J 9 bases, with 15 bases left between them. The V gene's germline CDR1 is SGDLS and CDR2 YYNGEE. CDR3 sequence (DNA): TGTGCCAGCAGCGTAGTGAACCTTCCTTATCAAGCTTTCTTT. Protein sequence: CASSVVNLPYQAFF.

Here the CDR3 DNA reads TGTGCCAGCAGTATTACAGGGTTAAGTCAGCCCCAGCATTTT. Protein sequence: CASSITGLSQPQHF. The chain joins TRBV6-1 to TRBJ1-5; a possible D gene is TRBD1 (6 bases). V was clipped by 5 bases and J by 6 bases, with 14 bases between them. The CDR3 totals 14 residues. Germline V lookup: CDR1 MNHNS, CDR2 SASEGT.

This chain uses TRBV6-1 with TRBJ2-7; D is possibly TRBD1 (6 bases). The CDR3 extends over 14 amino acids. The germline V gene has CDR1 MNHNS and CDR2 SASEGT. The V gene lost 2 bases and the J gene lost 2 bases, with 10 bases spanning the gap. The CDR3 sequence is CASSERGHTYEQYF. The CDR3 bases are TGTGCCAGCAGTGAAAGGGGACACACCTACGAGCAGTACTTC.

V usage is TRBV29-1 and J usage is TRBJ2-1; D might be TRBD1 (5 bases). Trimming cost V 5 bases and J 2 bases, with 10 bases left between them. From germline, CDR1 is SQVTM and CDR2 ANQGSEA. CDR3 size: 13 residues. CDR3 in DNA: TGCAGCGTTTATTGGGGCACCTACAATGAGCAGTTCTTC. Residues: CSVYWGTYNEQFF.

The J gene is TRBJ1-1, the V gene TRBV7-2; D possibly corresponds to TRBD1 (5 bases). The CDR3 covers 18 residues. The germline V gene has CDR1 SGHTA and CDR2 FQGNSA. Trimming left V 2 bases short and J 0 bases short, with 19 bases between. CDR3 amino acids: CASSLYGTLISMNTEAFF. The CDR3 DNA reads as TGTGCCAGCAGCTTATATGGGACGTTGATTTCCATGAACACTGAAGCTTTCTTT.

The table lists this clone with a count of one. The CDR3 is CASSPVRADSGNTIYF. CDR3 sequence (DNA): TGTGCCAGCAGCCCGGTGCGGGCCGACTCTGGAAACACCATATATTTT. The chain combines TRBV7-6 with TRBJ1-3; no firm D call. CDR1 SGHVS and CDR2 FNYEAQ come from the germline V gene. Trimming stripped 5 bases from V and 0 bases from J, with 14 bases between. The CDR3 spans 16 residues.

The DNA for the CDR3 is TGTGCCAGTAGTATTGGTTGGGACAGCGGAAACACCATATATTTT. Protein product: CASSIGWDSGNTIYF. The chain links TRBV19 to TRBJ1-3, with 7 bases lining up with TRBD1. CDR1 and CDR2 from the germline V gene are LNHDA and SQIVND (reference sequence). The CDR3 is 15 amino acids. V lost 3 bases and J lost 4; bases outside the gene matches: 6. Combining the CDR3 with reference TRBV19 and TRBJ1-3 gives the whole variable domain DGGITQSPKYLFRKEGQNVTLSCEQNLNHDAMYWYRQDPGQGLRLIYYSQIVNDFQKGDIAEGYSVSREKKESFPLTVTSAQKNPTAFYLCASSIGWDSGNTIYFGEGSWLTVV.

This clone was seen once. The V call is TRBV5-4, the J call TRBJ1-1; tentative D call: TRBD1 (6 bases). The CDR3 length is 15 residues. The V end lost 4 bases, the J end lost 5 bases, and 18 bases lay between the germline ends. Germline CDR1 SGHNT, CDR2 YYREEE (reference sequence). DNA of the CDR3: TGTGCCAGCAGCCCTCTTACAGGGAAGACGACTGAAGCTTTCTTT. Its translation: CASSPLTGKTTEAFF.

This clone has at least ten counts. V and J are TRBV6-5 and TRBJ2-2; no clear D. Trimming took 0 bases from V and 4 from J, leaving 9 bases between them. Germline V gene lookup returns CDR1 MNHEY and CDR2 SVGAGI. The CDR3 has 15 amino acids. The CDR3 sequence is CASSYSASSTGELFF. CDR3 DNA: TGTGCCAGCAGTTACTCGGCCTCGAGCACCGGGGAGCTGTTTTTT.

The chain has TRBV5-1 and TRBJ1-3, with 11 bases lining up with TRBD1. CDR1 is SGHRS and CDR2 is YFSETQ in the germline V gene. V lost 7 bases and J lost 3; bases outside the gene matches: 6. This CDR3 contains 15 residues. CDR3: CASYGQGAVGNTIYF. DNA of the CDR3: TGCGCCAGCTACGGACAGGGGGCAGTTGGAAACACCATATATTTT.

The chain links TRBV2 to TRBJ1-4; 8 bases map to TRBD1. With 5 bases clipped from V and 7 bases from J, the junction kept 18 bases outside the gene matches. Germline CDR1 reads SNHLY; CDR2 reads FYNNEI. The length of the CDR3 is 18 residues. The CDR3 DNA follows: TGTGCCAGCAGTCCCCGGGACAGGAGATTCTCTTGGTCTGAAAAACTGTTTTTT. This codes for CASSPRDRRFSWSEKLFF.

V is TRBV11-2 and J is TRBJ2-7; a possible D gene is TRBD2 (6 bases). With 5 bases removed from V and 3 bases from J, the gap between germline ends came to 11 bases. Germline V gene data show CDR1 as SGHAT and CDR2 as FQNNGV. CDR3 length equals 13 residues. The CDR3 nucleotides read TGTGCCAGCAGCCGAACGGGGGTCTACGAGCAGTACTTC. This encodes CASSRTGVYEQYF.

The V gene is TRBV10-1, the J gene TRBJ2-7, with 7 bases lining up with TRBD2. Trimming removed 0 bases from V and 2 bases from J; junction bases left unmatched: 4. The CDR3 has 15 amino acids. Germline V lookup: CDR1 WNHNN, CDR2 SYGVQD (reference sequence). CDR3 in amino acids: CASSESVGTTYEQYF. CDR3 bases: TGCGCCAGCAGTGAGTCAGTAGGGACTACCTACGAGCAGTACTTC.